A single sample is the source of the 5 T cell receptor beta chains below, sequenced in a study of blood T cell repertoires in COVID-19. The data were produced by immunoSEQ multiplex PCR, yet TCRdb's version contains in-frame clones alone and is incomplete. The table lists around 110,000 clones, 86% of them singletons, with approximately 4% in the top ten. Sequenced input: peripheral blood. These TCRs come from a man aged 35 to 55 with acute or convalescent COVID-19.

The chain carries TRBV27 and TRBJ2-5; 10 bases are a match to TRBD2. CDR1 and CDR2 (germline): MNHEY, SMNVEV (reference sequence). This CDR3 region has 16 residues. Trimming removed 6 bases from V and 0 bases from J; junction bases left unmatched: 7. This CDR3 is CASSSWTSGHQETQYF. The CDR3 bases are TGTGCCAGCAGCTCCTGGACTAGCGGCCACCAAGAGACCCAGTACTTC.

The chain combines TRBV27 with TRBJ1-4; D is uncertain. The CDR3 runs 15 residues. Germline lookup yields CDR1 MNHEY and CDR2 SMNVEV (reference sequence). With 3 bases removed from V and 3 bases from J, the gap between germline ends came to 11 bases. The CDR3 is CASSFRGMPNEKLFF. The CDR3 DNA reads TGTGCCAGCAGTTTCCGGGGTATGCCTAATGAAAAACTGTTTTTT.

This chain connects TRBV18 to TRBJ1-3; 10 bases line up with TRBD1. This CDR3 has 15 amino acids. V gave up 5 bases and J gave up 4 bases; unmatched junction bases: 5. Per germline, CDR1 KGHSH and CDR2 LQKENI. In DNA, the CDR3 is TGTGCCAGCTCAACCGGGACAGGGGTCGGAAACACCATATATTTT. Its translation: CASSTGTGVGNTIYF.

This clone occurred a few times. The chain employs TRBV7-9 and TRBJ2-1; D is ambiguous. The germline gives CDR1 SEHNR, CDR2 FQNEAQ (reference sequence). V gave up 2 bases and J gave up 9 bases, with 5 bases separating them. This CDR3 is built from 11 residues. CDR3 DNA sequence: TGTGCCAGCAGCTTAACAATTGAGCAGTTCTTC. Translated, it gives CASSLTIEQFF.

The genes are TRBV18 and TRBJ1-1, with D possibly being TRBD1 (5 bases). With 2 bases removed from V and 7 bases from J, the gap between germline ends came to 8 bases. This CDR3 has 12 residues. CDR1 and CDR2 (germline): KGHSH, LQKENI. The CDR3: CASSPWGDEAFF. CDR3 bases: TGTGCCAGCTCACCATGGGGGGATGAAGCTTTCTTT.